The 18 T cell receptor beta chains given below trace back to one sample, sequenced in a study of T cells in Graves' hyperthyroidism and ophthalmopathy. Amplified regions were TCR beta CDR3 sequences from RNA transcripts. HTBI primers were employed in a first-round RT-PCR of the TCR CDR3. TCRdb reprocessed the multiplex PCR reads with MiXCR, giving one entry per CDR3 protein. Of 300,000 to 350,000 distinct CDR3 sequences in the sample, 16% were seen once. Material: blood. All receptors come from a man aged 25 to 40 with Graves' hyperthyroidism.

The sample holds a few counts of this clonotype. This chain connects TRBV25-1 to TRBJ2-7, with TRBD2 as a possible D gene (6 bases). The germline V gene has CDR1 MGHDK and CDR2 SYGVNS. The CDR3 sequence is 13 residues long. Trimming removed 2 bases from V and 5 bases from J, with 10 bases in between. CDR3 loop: CASSEGGGDEQYF. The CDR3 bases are TGTGCCAGCAGTGAAGGTGGAGGGGACGAGCAGTACTTC.

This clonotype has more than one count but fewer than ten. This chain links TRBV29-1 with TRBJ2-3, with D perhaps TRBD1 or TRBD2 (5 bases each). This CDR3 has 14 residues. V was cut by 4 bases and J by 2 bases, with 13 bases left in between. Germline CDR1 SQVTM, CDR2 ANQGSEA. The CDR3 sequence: CSVVIGGTTDTQYF. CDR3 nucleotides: TGCAGCGTTGTGATTGGGGGAACCACAGATACGCAGTATTTT.

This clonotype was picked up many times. The CDR3 bases are TGTGCCAGCAGTTCCATCGGGGGCAGAAACAATGAGCAGTTCTTC. Translation: CASSSIGGRNNEQFF. The rearrangement links TRBV27 to TRBJ2-1, with D possibly called TRBD1 or TRBD2 (6 bases each). Germline V gives CDR1 MNHEY, CDR2 SMNVEV (reference sequence). The CDR3 runs 15 residues. V lost 4 bases and J lost 5, with 15 bases in between.

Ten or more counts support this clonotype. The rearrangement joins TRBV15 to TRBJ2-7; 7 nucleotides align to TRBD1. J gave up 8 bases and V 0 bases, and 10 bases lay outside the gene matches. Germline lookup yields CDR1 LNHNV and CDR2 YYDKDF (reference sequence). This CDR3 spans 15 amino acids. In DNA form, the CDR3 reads TGTGCCACCAGCAGAGATCAGGGACAGACGAGAAAGCAGTACTTC. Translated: CATSRDQGQTRKQYF.

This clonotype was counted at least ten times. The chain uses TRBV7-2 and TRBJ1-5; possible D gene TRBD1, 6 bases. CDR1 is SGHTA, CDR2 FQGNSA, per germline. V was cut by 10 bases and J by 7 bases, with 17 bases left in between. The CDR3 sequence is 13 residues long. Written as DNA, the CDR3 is TGTGCCACCGCTGGCGGGGGCAGACAGCCCCAGCATTTT. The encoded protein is CATAGGGRQPQHF.

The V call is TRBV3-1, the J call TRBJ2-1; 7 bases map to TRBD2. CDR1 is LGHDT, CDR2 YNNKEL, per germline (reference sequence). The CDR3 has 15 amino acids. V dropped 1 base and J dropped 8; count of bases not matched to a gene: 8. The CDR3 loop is CASSQGLAGTDEQFF. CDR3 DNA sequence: TGTGCCAGCAGCCAAGGCTTAGCGGGTACGGATGAGCAGTTCTTC.

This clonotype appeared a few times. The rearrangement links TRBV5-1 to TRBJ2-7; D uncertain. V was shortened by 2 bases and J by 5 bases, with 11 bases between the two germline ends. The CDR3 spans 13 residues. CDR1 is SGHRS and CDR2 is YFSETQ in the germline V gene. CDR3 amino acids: CASSFDNEDEQYF. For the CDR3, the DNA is TGCGCCAGCAGCTTCGATAACGAGGACGAGCAGTACTTC.

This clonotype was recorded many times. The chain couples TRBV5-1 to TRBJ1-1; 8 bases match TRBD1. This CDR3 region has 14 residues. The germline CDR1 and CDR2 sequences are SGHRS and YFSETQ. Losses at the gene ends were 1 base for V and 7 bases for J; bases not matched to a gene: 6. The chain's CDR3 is CASSLSQGAGEAFF. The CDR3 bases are TGCGCCAGCAGCTTGAGCCAGGGGGCGGGTGAAGCTTTCTTT.

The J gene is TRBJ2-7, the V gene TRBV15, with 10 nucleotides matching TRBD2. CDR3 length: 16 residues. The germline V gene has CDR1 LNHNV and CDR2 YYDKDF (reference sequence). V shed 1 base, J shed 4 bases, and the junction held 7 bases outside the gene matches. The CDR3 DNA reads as TGTGCCACCAGCAGAGTCCGGACTAGCGGAGCGTACGAGCAGTACTTC. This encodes CATSRVRTSGAYEQYF.

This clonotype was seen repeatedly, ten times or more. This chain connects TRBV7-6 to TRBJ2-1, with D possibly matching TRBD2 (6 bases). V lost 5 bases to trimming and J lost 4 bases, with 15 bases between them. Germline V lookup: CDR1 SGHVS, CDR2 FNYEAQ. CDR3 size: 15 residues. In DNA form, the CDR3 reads TGTGCCAGCAGCACCCCGGGCGGGGAGTACAATGAGCAGTTCTTC. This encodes CASSTPGGEYNEQFF.

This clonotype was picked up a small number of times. The CDR3 sequence: CATPLSTNEKLFF. The DNA of the CDR3 is TGTGCCACCCCGTTGTCAACTAATGAAAAACTGTTTTTT. This sequence joins TRBV27 and TRBJ1-4, with no clear D. CDR1 is MNHEY, CDR2 SMNVEV, per germline (reference sequence). This CDR3 spans 13 amino acids. V was shortened by 10 bases and J by 0 bases, with 9 bases between the two germline ends. The whole variable domain, filled in from reference TRBV27 and TRBJ1-4, reads EAQVTQNPRYLITVTGKKLTVTCSQNMNHEYMSWYRQDPGLGLRQIYYSMNVEVTDKGDVPEGYKVSRKEKRNFPLILESPSPNQTSLYFCATPLSTNEKLFFGSGTQLSVL.

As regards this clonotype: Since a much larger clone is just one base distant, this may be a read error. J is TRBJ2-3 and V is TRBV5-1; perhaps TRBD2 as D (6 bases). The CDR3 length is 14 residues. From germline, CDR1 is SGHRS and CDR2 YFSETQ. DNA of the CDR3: TGCGCCAGCAACCGTCTAGCGTCCACAGGTACGCAGTATTTT. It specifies CASNRLASTGTQYF.

The CDR3 DNA reads TGTGCTAGTGGTTTGGGAGCGGGACAGGGTTCGTCCGGGGAGCTGTTTTTT. Translation: CASGLGAGQGSSGELFF. V gene TRBV12-5 combines with J gene TRBJ2-2; 9 bases line up with TRBD1. From germline, CDR1 is LGHNT and CDR2 FRNRAP. V was clipped by 1 base and J by 6 bases; unmatched bases: 9. The CDR3 totals 17 residues.

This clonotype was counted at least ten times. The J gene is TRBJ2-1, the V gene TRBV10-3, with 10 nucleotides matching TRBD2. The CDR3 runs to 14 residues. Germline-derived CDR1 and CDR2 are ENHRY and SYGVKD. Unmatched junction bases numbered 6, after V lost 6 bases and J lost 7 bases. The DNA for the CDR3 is TGTGCCATCAGCTCTAGCGGGAGAAGGAATGAGCAGTTCTTC. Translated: CAISSSGRRNEQFF.

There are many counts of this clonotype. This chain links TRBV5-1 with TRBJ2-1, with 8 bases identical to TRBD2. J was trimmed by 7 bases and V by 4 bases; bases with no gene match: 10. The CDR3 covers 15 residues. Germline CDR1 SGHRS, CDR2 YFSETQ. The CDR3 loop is CASSISGLASNEQFF. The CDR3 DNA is TGCGCCAGCAGCATTAGTGGACTAGCTAGTAATGAGCAGTTCTTC.

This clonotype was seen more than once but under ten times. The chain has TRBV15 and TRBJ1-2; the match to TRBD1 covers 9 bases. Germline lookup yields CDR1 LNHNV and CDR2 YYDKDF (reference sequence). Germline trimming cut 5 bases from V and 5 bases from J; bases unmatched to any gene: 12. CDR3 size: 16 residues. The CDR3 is CATSGRPGTGRYGYTF. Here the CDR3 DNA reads TGTGCCACCAGCGGGCGTCCCGGGACAGGGAGGTATGGCTACACCTTC.

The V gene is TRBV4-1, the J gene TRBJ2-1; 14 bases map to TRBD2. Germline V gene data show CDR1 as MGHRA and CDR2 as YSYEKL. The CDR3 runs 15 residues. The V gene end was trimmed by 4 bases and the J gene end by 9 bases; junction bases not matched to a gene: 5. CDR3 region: CASSPTGLAGVEQFF. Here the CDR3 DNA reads TGCGCCAGCAGCCCGACGGGACTAGCGGGAGTTGAGCAGTTCTTC.

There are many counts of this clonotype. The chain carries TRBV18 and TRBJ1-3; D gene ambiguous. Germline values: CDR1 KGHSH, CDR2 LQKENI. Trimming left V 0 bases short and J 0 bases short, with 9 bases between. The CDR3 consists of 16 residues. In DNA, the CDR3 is TGTGCCAGCTCACCACCGGGGAGAGGCTCTGGAAACACCATATATTTT. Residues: CASSPPGRGSGNTIYF.